The 30 T cell receptor beta chains listed next were all sequenced from one sample in a study of blood T cells in healthy people across ages. It was with a sample-barcoded 5' primer and a J-beta primer mix that a second PCR of roughly 7 to 12 cycles was run. TCRdb ran MiXCR on the 5' RACE reads and lists one entry per CDR3 protein. The table includes 850,000 to 1,100,000 distinct CDR3 sequences, about two fifths detected once. Sequences were obtained from blood. Receptor source: a man between 18 and 35 years old in good health.

The chain links TRBV6-5 to TRBJ1-1; D gene ambiguous. The germline V gene encodes CDR1 MNHEY and CDR2 SVGAGI. The ends were cut back, 2 bases at V and 1 base at J, with 8 bases in the middle. The CDR3 length is 14 residues. CDR3 residues: CASSYEEGNTEAFF. The CDR3 DNA reads as TGTGCCAGCAGTTACGAGGAAGGGAACACTGAAGCTTTCTTT.

The chain carries TRBV29-1 and TRBJ1-1; 7 nucleotides match TRBD1. Per the germline V gene, CDR1 is SQVTM and CDR2 is ANQGSEA. The CDR3 length is 13 residues. The CDR3 DNA reads as TGCAACGTGGGGGACAGTTGGGACACTGAAGCTTTCTTT. Translating gives CNVGDSWDTEAFF. Full variable domain (remainder filled in from reference TRBV29-1 and TRBJ1-1): SAVISQKPSRDICQRGTSLTIQCQVDSQVTMMFWYRQQPGQSLTLIATANQGSEATYESGFVIDKFPISRPNLTFSTLTVSNMSPEDSSIYLCNVGDSWDTEAFFGQGTRLTVV.

This clonotype was observed a handful of times. CDR3 sequence reads: CASARAGEKLFF. The CDR3 DNA reads as TGTGCCAGCGCGAGGGCTGGTGAAAAACTGTTTTTT. V and J are TRBV6-5 and TRBJ1-4; D is uncertain. Germline CDR1 is MNHEY and CDR2 is SVGAGI. V shed 8 bases and J shed 7 bases, with 11 bases lying between them. The CDR3 consists of 12 residues.

There are a few counts of this clonotype. The chain has TRBV20-1 and TRBJ2-1; 9 bases map to TRBD1. The CDR3 is made up of 15 amino acids. Looked up from germline, CDR1 is DFQATT and CDR2 is SNEGSKA (reference sequence). Trimming at V came to 5 bases and at J to 8 bases, leaving 13 bases not matched to a gene. The CDR3 loop is CSAQPGQGSLDEQFF. DNA for the CDR3: TGCAGTGCTCAACCGGGACAGGGTTCTTTGGATGAGCAGTTCTTC.

The chain is built from TRBV6-6 and TRBJ2-1, with a tentative D call TRBD2 (6 bases). Germline CDR1 and CDR2: MNHNY and SVGAGI (reference sequence). The CDR3 runs to 14 residues. V was cut by 0 bases and J by 7 bases, with 10 bases left in between. The CDR3 here is CASSYSPGGNEQFF. Written as DNA, the CDR3 is TGTGCCAGCAGTTACTCGCCCGGGGGTAATGAGCAGTTCTTC.

V usage is TRBV6-5 and J usage is TRBJ2-7; D tentatively fits TRBD1 or TRBD2 (5 bases each). This CDR3 has 15 residues. V was shortened by 6 bases and J by 0 bases, with 15 bases between the two germline ends. Germline V lookup: CDR1 MNHEY, CDR2 SVGAGI. The CDR3 reads CASSRRDGSSYEQYF. In DNA form, the CDR3 reads TGTGCCAGCAGCCGCAGGGACGGAAGCTCCTACGAGCAGTACTTC.

In its sample, this clonotype was seen once. The chain employs TRBV19 and TRBJ1-2; TRBD1 matches 10 bases. The V gene's germline CDR1 is LNHDA and CDR2 SQIVND (reference sequence). The length of the CDR3 is 15 residues. V lost 5 bases to trimming and J lost 3 bases; unmatched junction nucleotides: 6. The CDR3 nucleotides are TGTGCCAGTAGTTTTAAAGGACAGGGGGACTATGGCTACACCTTC. Protein sequence: CASSFKGQGDYGYTF. Looking up the rest from reference TRBV19 and TRBJ1-2 gives the full variable domain: DGGITQSPKYLFRKEGQNVTLSCEQNLNHDAMYWYRQDPGQGLRLIYYSQIVNDFQKGDIAEGYSVSREKKESFPLTVTSAQKNPTAFYLCASSFKGQGDYGYTFGSGTRLTVV.

This clonotype was found a few times. The gene calls are TRBV4-2 and TRBJ2-3; TRBD1 matches at 7 bases. Germline V CDR1 and CDR2: LGHNA, YNFKEQ. There are 16 residues in the CDR3. The ends lost 4 bases at V and 2 bases at J; junction bases unmatched: 9. The CDR3 bases are TGTGCCAGCAGCCCCCGGACAGGAGCTCCCACAGATACGCAGTATTTT. Amino acid sequence: CASSPRTGAPTDTQYF.

Comments on this clonotype: An end of the junction does not agree with germline; a read error may underlie this. The chain uses TRBV27 and TRBJ1-2, with D hard to call. The CDR3 contains 12 residues. Per germline, CDR1 MNHEY and CDR2 SMNVEV (reference sequence). The CDR3 DNA reads TGTACCAGCAGTGACGGGATCTATGGCTACACCTTC. This gives the protein CTSSDGIYGYTF.

In its sample, this clonotype was seen a few times. The gene calls are TRBV4-1 and TRBJ2-4; TRBD1 aligns across 8 bases. This CDR3 comprises 14 residues. CDR1 is MGHRA and CDR2 is YSYEKL in the germline V gene. The J segment lost 7 bases and the V segment lost 1 base, leaving 3 bases of the junction unmatched. The CDR3 region has the DNA TGCGCCAGCAGCCAAGCAGGGGGCAGGAACATTCAGTACTTC. Protein: CASSQAGGRNIQYF.

This clonotype has a handful of counts. The J gene is TRBJ2-7, the V gene TRBV6-2 or TRBV6-3; possibly TRBD1 for D (5 bases). Deletions cut 3 bases from V and 2 bases from J, with 8 bases between. The V gene's germline CDR1 is MNHEY and CDR2 SVGEGT. CDR3 length: 13 residues. The CDR3: CASSYQGTYEQYF. The CDR3 DNA is TGTGCCAGCAGTTATCAGGGAACCTACGAGCAGTACTTC.

The rearrangement links TRBV27 to TRBJ1-2; 7 nucleotides match TRBD1. V was pared by 6 bases and J by 1 base, with 5 bases of the junction left unmatched. Germline CDR1 and CDR2: MNHEY and SMNVEV (reference sequence). The CDR3 is made up of 14 amino acids. This CDR3 is CASSRQGNNYGYTF. The CDR3 nucleotides read TGTGCCAGCAGCAGACAGGGAAATAACTATGGCTACACCTTC.

A word on this clonotype: Relative to the germline gene, one junction end is altered; a read error may explain this. V gene TRBV4-2 combines with J gene TRBJ1-1, with 9 nucleotides matching TRBD1. Germline V lookup: CDR1 LGHNA, CDR2 YNFKEQ. This CDR3 has 16 amino acids. CDR3 bases: TGTGCCAGCAGCTCAACACAGGGGGCGATGAACACTGAAGATTTCTTT. This gives the protein CASSSTQGAMNTEDFF.

This chain joins TRBV2 and TRBJ2-1; D may be TRBD2 (6 bases). V was shortened by 7 bases and J by 0 bases, with 16 bases between the two germline ends. This CDR3 spans 16 amino acids. CDR1 is SNHLY and CDR2 is FYNNEI in the germline V gene. The CDR3 DNA reads TGTGCCAGCATCCGCGGGACCGAAAGCTCCTACAATGAGCAGTTCTTC. Amino acid sequence: CASIRGTESSYNEQFF.

This clonotype turned up a few times. This sequence joins TRBV20-1 and TRBJ2-3; 7 positions match TRBD1. The V gene end was trimmed by 1 base and the J gene end by 0 bases; junction bases not matched to a gene: 4. This CDR3 is 15 amino acids long. Germline CDR1 DFQATT, CDR2 SNEGSKA (reference sequence). This CDR3 reads CSARVGTASTDTQYF. CDR3 nucleotide sequence: TGCAGTGCTAGAGTCGGGACAGCTAGCACAGATACGCAGTATTTT.

V is TRBV15 and J is TRBJ2-1; no definite D call. Germline CDR1 is LNHNV and CDR2 is YYDKDF (reference sequence). The CDR3 has 16 residues. V lost 0 bases and J 5 bases, leaving 14 bases between the germline ends. This CDR3 is CATSREPTDLDNEQFF. DNA for the CDR3: TGTGCCACCAGCAGAGAACCGACGGACCTAGACAATGAGCAGTTCTTC.

There are a few counts of this clonotype. The chain recombines TRBV4-3 with TRBJ1-1; D is uncertain. Germline CDR1 reads LGHNA; CDR2 reads YSLEER. The CDR3 is 13 residues long. The ends were cut back, 8 bases at V and 3 bases at J, with 13 bases in the middle. CDR3 region: CASGVWAYTEAFF. DNA for the CDR3: TGCGCCAGCGGCGTTTGGGCTTACACTGAAGCTTTCTTT.

V is TRBV5-1 and J is TRBJ2-5, with D perhaps matching TRBD1 or TRBD2 (5 bases each). Germline V gives CDR1 SGHRS, CDR2 YFSETQ. The CDR3 runs 13 residues. V lost 4 bases, J lost 3 bases, and 10 bases lay in between. CDR3 DNA sequence: TGCGCCAGCAGCGGGGGTTGGGAAGAGACCCAGTACTTC. It encodes CASSGGWEETQYF.

V is TRBV4-2 and J is TRBJ1-2, with 8 bases aligning to TRBD1. Germline loops: CDR1 LGHNA, CDR2 YNFKEQ. Losses at the gene ends were 0 bases for V and 4 bases for J; bases not matched to a gene: 19. The CDR3 has 20 amino acids. Here the CDR3 reads CASSQDNPSGQGPLSYGYTF. In nucleotides, the CDR3 is TGTGCCAGCAGCCAAGATAACCCTTCCGGACAGGGACCCCTGAGCTATGGCTACACCTTC.

This clonotype was detected a few times. V is TRBV5-1 and J is TRBJ1-2; 9 bases are shared with TRBD1. The CDR3 consists of 17 residues. Trimming cost V 2 bases and J 6 bases; bases outside gene matches: 14. In germline, CDR1 is SGHRS, CDR2 YFSETQ. The CDR3 loop reads CASSFEGRGQGMDGYTF. In DNA, the CDR3 is TGCGCCAGCAGCTTCGAAGGCCGGGGACAGGGCATGGATGGCTACACCTTC.

This clonotype was detected only a few times. This chain joins TRBV18 and TRBJ2-7, with D perhaps matching TRBD1 (5 bases). V lost 3 bases, J lost 2 bases, and 14 bases lay in between. The CDR3 length is 15 residues. Germline values: CDR1 KGHSH, CDR2 LQKENI. In DNA form, the CDR3 reads TGTGCCAGCTCACCGACGACAGATTCACCCTACGAGCAGTACTTC. It codes for CASSPTTDSPYEQYF. Together with reference TRBV18 and TRBJ2-7, the CDR3 gives the full variable domain: NAGVMQNPRHLVRRRGQEARLRCSPMKGHSHVYWYRQLPEEGLKFMVYLQKENIIDESGMPKERFSAEFPKEGPSILRIQQVVRGDSAAYFCASSPTTDSPYEQYFGPGTRLTVT.

The V gene is TRBV12-3 or TRBV12-4, the J gene TRBJ2-3; D unclear. Deletions cut 5 bases from V and 0 bases from J, with 9 bases between. The CDR3 sequence is 14 residues long. CDR3 in amino acids: CASSRRASTDTQYF. The CDR3 DNA is TGTGCCAGCAGTAGAAGGGCCAGCACAGATACGCAGTATTTT.

The chain uses TRBV5-1 and TRBJ2-5; perhaps TRBD2 as D (7 bases). The germline V and J ends were trimmed by 3 bases and 11 bases, with 20 bases remaining between them. The CDR3 covers 14 residues. Germline CDR1 and CDR2: SGHRS and YFSETQ. The CDR3 sequence: CASSSAGAYNEQYF. As DNA, the CDR3 is TGCGCCAGCAGCTCGGCGGGGGCCTACAATGAGCAGTACTTC.

The chain recombines TRBV7-9 with TRBJ2-1; the D gene is possibly TRBD1 (5 bases). Deletions cut 8 bases from V and 8 bases from J, with 7 bases between. In germline, CDR1 is SEHNR, CDR2 FQNEAQ (reference sequence). The CDR3 extends over 10 amino acids. The CDR3 DNA is TGTGCCAGCCTGGGGCATGAGCAGTTCTTC. It is translated as CASLGHEQFF.

This clonotype has a handful of counts. This chain joins TRBV29-1 and TRBJ2-3; 8 bases map to TRBD1. Germline V gives CDR1 SQVTM, CDR2 ANQGSEA. Germline trimming cut 6 bases from V and 10 bases from J; bases unmatched to any gene: 12. The CDR3 sequence is 13 residues long. CDR3 region: CSVALTGADAQYF. CDR3 nucleotides: TGCAGCGTCGCCTTGACAGGGGCCGATGCGCAGTATTTT.

The rearrangement joins TRBV5-6 to TRBJ2-3; possibly TRBD1 for D (6 bases). Germline V gene sequence: CDR1 SGHDT, CDR2 YYEEEE. The V end was cut by 1 base, the J end by 2 bases, with 14 bases between. CDR3 length: 16 residues. CDR3 nucleotides: TGTGCCAGCAGCTTGTTTGACAGGAGTTACACAGATACGCAGTATTTT. This gives the protein CASSLFDRSYTDTQYF.

This chain links TRBV20-1 with TRBJ2-1; 7 bases match TRBD1. The CDR3 totals 14 residues. V dropped 2 bases and J dropped 4; count of bases not matched to a gene: 5. The germline CDR1 and CDR2 sequences are DFQATT and SNEGSKA (reference sequence). CDR3 DNA sequence: TGCAGTGCTAGAAAACCGGGACAGTACAATGAGCAGTTCTTC. Its protein product is CSARKPGQYNEQFF.

V gene TRBV28 combines with J gene TRBJ1-1, with unresolved D. The ends were cut back, 2 bases at V and 6 bases at J, with 19 bases in the middle. The CDR3 loop spans 16 amino acids. Germline lookup yields CDR1 MDHEN and CDR2 SYDVKM. The CDR3 sequence is CASSLRSPWAAPEAFF. The CDR3 coding sequence is TGTGCCAGCAGTTTACGGAGCCCTTGGGCCGCTCCTGAAGCTTTCTTT.

The rearrangement joins TRBV25-1 to TRBJ1-1; D possibly corresponds to TRBD1 (5 bases). The germline V gene encodes CDR1 MGHDK and CDR2 SYGVNS. Trimming took 1 base from V and 0 from J, leaving 9 bases between them. This CDR3 region has 15 residues. The CDR3 DNA reads as TGTGCCAGCAGTGAATGGGGCGGGGTGAACACTGAAGCTTTCTTT. It codes for CASSEWGGVNTEAFF.

The chain uses TRBV6-5 and TRBJ2-1; 8 nucleotides agree with TRBD2. Per germline, CDR1 MNHEY and CDR2 SVGAGI. Trimming removed 6 bases from V and 15 bases from J; junction bases left unmatched: 7. The CDR3 runs to 11 residues. The CDR3: CASREGLGLFF. In nucleotides, the CDR3 is TGTGCCAGCAGAGAGGGACTAGGATTGTTCTTC.